This TCR beta chain was found in a study of T cells in Graves' hyperthyroidism and ophthalmopathy (dated by TCRdb to the late 2010s). At the level of the whole study: Peripheral blood was sampled at the time of initial diagnosis, prior to any treatment. A discovery cohort of about 100 patients, about 43 with Graves' ophthalmopathy and approximately 55 with stable Graves' hyperthyroidism, was used to find distinguishing TCR V-J signatures. Prospective prediction of ophthalmopathy was tested in an independent validation cohort consisting of 18 hyperthyroidism patients and about 17 patients who later progressed to ophthalmopathy. The 100 or so discovery patients were randomly divided into training and test sets at a 7:3 ratio. Thyroid tissue and blood T-cell repertoires from roughly six Graves' hyperthyroidism patients were also compared in the study. Once sampling was done, hyperthyroidism patients were given methimazole at a starting dose of 30 mg daily, whereas ophthalmopathy patients were given high-dose intravenous methylprednisolone. The paper reports TCR Vbeta CDR3 sequencing of approximately 140 peripheral blood samples: approximately 41 ophthalmopathy, over 70 hyperthyroidism and around 17 progressor patients.

The investigation overall reported the following: A model built on a 13 V-J signature distinguished ophthalmopathy from stable hyperthyroidism, reaching over 85% sensitivity and under 84% specificity in cross-validation and 80%/75% in testing. Blood samples also contained most of the expanded thyroid clonotypes (frequency above 0.001), which suggests that blood repertoires may reflect thyroid immune responses. In validation, the model predicted progression to ophthalmopathy with over 60% sensitivity and less than 75% specificity, a median of roughly seven months before onset. Sample size was not statistically predetermined, and blinding of investigators to group allocation was not performed.

Moderately to severely active disease, a Clinical Activity Score of at least 3, a NOSPECS grade of at least 4, and a duration under 3 months were present in ophthalmopathy patients. Exclusion was applied to patients with uncontrolled infections, other autoimmune diseases, pregnancy or lactation. Diagnoses were established on the basis of clinical symptoms, serum thyroxine and TRAb, thyroid ultrasound, and orbital computed tomography. PBMCs were separated from under 12 ml of fresh peripheral blood using Ficoll-Paque density gradient centrifugation. Total RNA was extracted with Trizol reagent, and quality was checked on an Agilent 2100 Bioanalyzer. This clonotype appeared many times. What this receptor recognizes is not known. No base qualities exist here, and no much larger clone lies one base off it. The CDR3 starts with the cysteine, ends with the phenylalanine, and has 13 residues. The entry retains the CDR3 DNA only, 39 bases that are in frame from base 1. The germline V gene yields SNHLY for CDR1 and FYNNEI for CDR2. The germline ends are 7 bases apart after V is trimmed by 4 bases and J by 2 bases.

Amplification of TCR beta CDR3 regions was carried out from RNA transcripts. The first round of RT-PCR for the TCR CDR3 was performed with the HTBI primer set and the Qiagen OneStep RT-PCR kit. A second multiplex PCR round built the libraries, followed by size selection and purification. Paired-end sequencing of the libraries was performed with 100 bp reads on an Illumina HiSeq2000. In the authors' own workflow: SOAPnuke was used to process the raw data, removing reads that contained adapters or uncalled bases, had a mean Phred below 15, or lacked an exact match to the constant primer or identifier. High-quality paired reads were merged using COPE v1.2.5, and each unique nucleotide sequence was defined as a clonotype. Clonotypes were aligned to IMGT TRBV, TRBD and TRBJ reference segments using MiTCR v1.1. Only V-J combinations with frequency above 0.0001, covering roughly 99% of repertoires, were analysed. The TCS score was defined as F50 (clonal expansion) divided by E x V (chaos), with BLOSUM62-based TCRdist calculated between CDR3 peptides within each V-J. Welch's t-statistics and random forest reduced fewer than 550 V-J features to some 14, which were used in a naive Bayes classifier (R e1071). TCRdb took the public reads, trimmed them with fastp at Q25, ran MiXCR for clone calling and kept in-frame beta chains. Every entry covers one CDR3 protein and lists the most common genes and DNA from its rows. TCRdb's processing, not the authors', yielded these V and J calls. The sample includes hundreds of thousands of distinct CDR3 sequences, with more than 13% observed a single time. Of the sample, over 25% is held by the ten largest clones.

This chain is built from TRBV2 and TRBJ2-3, with the identity of the D gene unclear. The sequence came from a man between 50 and 59 years old with Graves' ophthalmopathy. The material sequenced was blood. The nucleotide sequence reads TGTGCCAGCAGTGTGGGTCCCACAGATACGCAGTATTTT. It is translated as CASSVGPTDTQYF.